The entry that follows covers one T cell receptor beta chain sequence. The CDR3 contains 17 residues. CDR1 and CDR2 (germline): SNHLY, FYNNEI. V was pared by 1 base and J by 0 bases, with 13 bases between. The data were obtained in a study of graft-versus-host responses after intestinal transplantation. Study as a whole: Transplants given to recipients were multivisceral, liver-intestinal, or isolated intestinal.

Study findings and constraints: With peak circulating GvH clone levels came an association with early post-transplant HvG declines. GvH clones detected in recipient marrow included some appearing first in ileum or blood.

TCRdb keeps only in-frame clones here, not all; method: immunoSEQ multiplex PCR. Of roughly 14,000 clones in the sample, about 33% were seen once. CFSE-labeled responder cells (around 200,000) were plated with around 200,000 irradiated, violet-dye-labeled stimulator cells. After mixed lymphocyte reaction, dividing CD4+ and CD8+ responder T cells were sorted. The clonotype was recovered from a human patient who received an intestinal transplant. V is TRBV2 and J is TRBJ1-3, with D possibly matching TRBD1 (6 bases). This specimen consisted of alloreactive CD8+ T cells from a mixed lymphocyte reaction culture, obtained before intestinal transplant. Regarding subset: CFSE-low proliferating T cells sorted from roughly 6-day pre-transplant mixed lymphocyte reaction (GvH or HvG direction). The chain's CDR3 is CASSEGTQGTSGNTIYF. As DNA, the CDR3 is TGTGCCAGCAGTGAAGGGACACAGGGAACCTCTGGAAACACCATATATTTT.